This TCR beta chain was retrieved from a study of T cells in localized non-small cell lung cancer. Concerning this clone itself: Its specificity is unknown.

Findings of the study overall: Heterogeneity is still possible, as just one tumor region was sequenced.

The table came from immunoSEQ multiplex PCR; TCRdb's copy has only in-frame clones and leaves some out. The sample lists around 29,000 clones, roughly 90% occurring once. The V end lost 5 bases, the J end lost 12 bases, and 14 bases lay between the germline ends. Per the germline V gene, CDR1 is PRHDT and CDR2 is FYEKMQ (reference sequence). The CDR3 has 12 amino acids. This chain joins TRBV13 and TRBJ2-1, with TRBD1 as a possible D gene (6 bases). The clonotype was recovered from a woman aged 40 to 75 with stage III lung adenocarcinoma. Material: peripheral blood mononuclear cells, obtained before any cancer treatment. The CDR3 is CASSRNVGGQFF. CDR3 nucleotide sequence: TGTGCCAGCAGCCGAAATGTAGGGGGGCAGTTCTTC.